These 26 T cell receptor beta chains were sequenced from one sample in a study of post-analysis software for immune sequencing data. These TCRs are of unknown antigen specificity. Broader study findings: The five TRBV segments detected at higher frequency in patients than in controls included TRBV5-6, TRBV5-1 and TRBV20-1.

The authors incorporated unique molecular identifiers into the TCR beta cDNA libraries. TCRdb itself ran the PCR reads through MiXCR, one entry per CDR3 protein. The table lists roughly 650,000 distinct CDR3 sequences, around 64% of them singletons. The specimen sequenced was blood. The receptors were gathered from a girl aged 2 to 9 with multiple sclerosis.

This clonotype has just one count. The CDR3 loop is CASSFWLAGTATHNEQFF. CDR3 nucleotides: TGTGCCAGCAGCTTTTGGCTAGCGGGCACCGCCACTCACAATGAGCAGTTCTTC. The chain links TRBV7-9 to TRBJ2-1; 8 bases map to TRBD2. After removal of 3 bases from V and 5 bases from J, the junction contained 15 bases not matched to a gene. The CDR3 is 18 amino acids. The germline gives CDR1 SEHNR, CDR2 FQNEAQ (reference sequence).

V is TRBV10-3 and J is TRBJ1-1; D gene uncertain. Germline CDR1 reads ENHRY; CDR2 reads SYGVKD. Trimming shortened V by 5 bases and J by 0 bases, and 13 bases separated the two germline ends. The CDR3 spans 15 residues. CDR3 loop: CAISPGPVMNTEAFF. DNA for the CDR3: TGTGCCATCAGTCCTGGACCGGTTATGAACACTGAAGCTTTCTTT.

The chain combines TRBV9 with TRBJ2-6; D ambiguous. The germline V gene encodes CDR1 SGDLS and CDR2 YYNGEE. V lost 2 bases and J 4 bases, leaving 7 bases between the germline ends. The CDR3 is made up of 14 amino acids. In nucleotides, the CDR3 is TGTGCCAGCAGCGTGGTCTCGGGGGCCAACGTCCTGACTTTC. This gives the protein CASSVVSGANVLTF.

The rearrangement joins TRBV7-2 to TRBJ1-2; 11 bases agree with TRBD1. Germline V CDR1 and CDR2: SGHTA, FQGNSA. Losses at the gene ends were 6 bases for V and 8 bases for J; bases not matched to a gene: 8. This CDR3 is built from 14 residues. The CDR3 loop is CASRGPDRGQGYTF. CDR3 nucleotides: TGTGCCAGCAGGGGACCGGACAGGGGGCAGGGCTACACCTTC.

This sequence joins TRBV7-2 and TRBJ1-2, with D hard to call. The V gene lost 1 base and the J gene lost 6 bases, with 6 bases spanning the gap. This CDR3 region has 12 residues. From germline, CDR1 is SGHTA and CDR2 FQGNSA. The CDR3 is CTSSLDANGYTF. CDR3 DNA sequence: TGTACCAGCAGCTTAGATGCTAATGGCTACACCTTC.

In its sample, this clonotype was seen once. The chain uses TRBV9 and TRBJ1-5; TRBD1 aligns across 7 bases. The CDR3 runs to 14 residues. Per the germline V gene, CDR1 is SGDLS and CDR2 is YYNGEE. V shed 0 bases, J shed 6 bases, and the junction held 3 bases outside the gene matches. CDR3: CASSVVGGRQPQHF. The CDR3 bases are TGTGCCAGCAGCGTAGTAGGGGGCCGTCAGCCCCAGCATTTT.

The chain uses TRBV6-2 or TRBV6-3 and TRBJ2-1, with 9 bases identical to TRBD1. This CDR3 is built from 15 residues. J lost 3 bases, V lost 6 bases, and 6 bases had no gene match. Per the germline V gene, CDR1 is MNHEY and CDR2 is SVGEGT. The CDR3 reads CASRGTGTVYNEQFF. The CDR3 DNA sequence: TGTGCCAGCAGAGGGACAGGGACGGTCTACAATGAGCAGTTCTTC.

The rearrangement uses TRBV20-1 and TRBJ2-1; no firm D call. The CDR3 is 12 residues long. Germline CDR1 and CDR2: DFQATT and SNEGSKA (reference sequence). Trimming removed 0 bases from V and 8 bases from J, with 8 bases in between. The DNA of the CDR3 is TGCAGTGCTAGAGAAGGAACTGATGAGCAGTTCTTC. Translating gives CSAREGTDEQFF.

This clonotype was seen more than once but under ten times. The chain recombines TRBV20-1 with TRBJ2-5, with D unresolved. V lost 1 base and J lost 5, with 5 bases in between. Germline V gene data show CDR1 as DFQATT and CDR2 as SNEGSKA (reference sequence). The CDR3 is made up of 11 amino acids. The CDR3 sequence is CSARGSETQYF. CDR3 nucleotide sequence: TGCAGTGCTAGAGGTTCGGAGACCCAGTACTTC.

V gene TRBV7-9 combines with J gene TRBJ1-1; D is possibly TRBD1 (5 bases). Germline CDR1 is SEHNR and CDR2 is FQNEAQ (reference sequence). This CDR3 has 16 residues. V was cut by 1 base and J by 1 base, with 13 bases left in between. The CDR3 nucleotides are TGTGCCAGCAGCTTAGTGTCAGGGCCGGCGAACACTGAAGCTTTCTTT. It specifies CASSLVSGPANTEAFF.

This rearrangement joins TRBV21-1 to TRBJ1-5; TRBD1 is the table's D call and was not checked against the DNA. TRBV21-1 is flagged as a pseudogene. The CDR3 sequence is 17 residues long. CDR3 bases: TGTGCCAGCAGCGCCCGGGACCCCCGGAATAGCAATCAGCCCCAGCATTTT. Amino acids: CASSARDPRNSNQPQHF.

The chain is built from TRBV20-1 and TRBJ1-1; TRBD1 agrees at 12 bases. Losses at the gene ends were 4 bases for V and 5 bases for J; bases not matched to a gene: 5. Per the germline V gene, CDR1 is DFQATT and CDR2 is SNEGSKA (reference sequence). The CDR3 contains 14 residues. Here the CDR3 reads CSAKGTGGGTEAFF. The CDR3, as DNA: TGCAGTGCTAAGGGGACAGGGGGCGGAACTGAAGCTTTCTTT.

V is TRBV6-2 or TRBV6-3 and J is TRBJ1-1; 9 nucleotides align to TRBD1. This CDR3 spans 14 amino acids. The germline CDR1 and CDR2 sequences are MNHEY and SVGEGT. The ends lost 6 bases at V and 5 bases at J; junction bases unmatched: 7. Here the CDR3 reads CASSPTGGQTEAFF. CDR3 in DNA: TGTGCCAGCAGCCCGACAGGGGGTCAGACTGAAGCTTTCTTT.

This chain links TRBV20-1 with TRBJ1-2; D is unclear. Trimming removed 1 base at V and 3 bases at J, with 9 bases between. Germline V gene data show CDR1 as DFQATT and CDR2 as SNEGSKA (reference sequence). CDR3 length: 13 amino acids. CDR3 coding DNA: TGCAGTGCTAGAGGCCGACATCACTATGGCTACACCTTC. Translated, it gives CSARGRHHYGYTF.

The chain is built from TRBV4-3 and TRBJ1-1, with unresolved D. V lost 1 base, J lost 4 bases, and 10 bases lay in between. Germline V gives CDR1 LGHNA, CDR2 YSLEER. The CDR3 covers 14 residues. The CDR3 sequence is CASSQGLDGTEAFF. CDR3 DNA sequence: TGCGCCAGCAGCCAAGGTTTGGATGGCACTGAAGCTTTCTTT.

The V and J genes are TRBV6-1 and TRBJ2-5, with TRBD2 as a possible D gene (6 bases). The CDR3 contains 12 residues. V lost 8 bases and J lost 7, with 14 bases in between. The germline V gene encodes CDR1 MNHNS and CDR2 SASEGT. CDR3 protein: CASGTGMSTQYF. The CDR3 nucleotides read TGTGCCAGCGGGACTGGCATGTCGACCCAGTACTTC.

Only a few counts were recorded for this clonotype. The chain uses TRBV10-2 and TRBJ1-1, with 7 bases aligning to TRBD1. CDR1 WSHSY and CDR2 SAAADI come from the germline V gene. Germline trimming cut 0 bases from V and 5 bases from J; bases unmatched to any gene: 18. This CDR3 has 19 amino acids. CDR3 protein: CASSESSVLSGQSRTEAFF. The DNA for the CDR3 is TGCGCCAGCAGTGAGTCCTCAGTTCTGTCGGGACAGTCGAGAACTGAAGCTTTCTTT.

The V and J genes are TRBV20-1 and TRBJ2-3; TRBD2 matches at 12 bases. Germline loops: CDR1 DFQATT, CDR2 SNEGSKA (reference sequence). This CDR3 has 19 amino acids. The V and J ends lost 0 bases and 0 bases, in that order; junction bases with no gene match: 10. This CDR3 reads CSARDSGTSGPESTDTQYF. For the CDR3, the DNA is TGCAGTGCTAGAGACTCCGGGACTAGCGGGCCAGAAAGCACAGATACGCAGTATTTT.

The V gene is TRBV20-1, the J gene TRBJ2-7, with TRBD2 matching over 8 bases. The CDR3 loop spans 13 amino acids. The V gene's germline CDR1 is DFQATT and CDR2 SNEGSKA (reference sequence). Trimming cost V 5 bases and J 4 bases; bases outside gene matches: 7. CDR3 in amino acids: CSARRTSPYEQYF. CDR3 sequence (DNA): TGCAGTGCTCGCCGGACTAGCCCTTACGAGCAGTACTTC.

The chain links TRBV7-9 to TRBJ1-2; the match to TRBD1 covers 12 bases. Germline assignment: CDR1 SEHNR and CDR2 FQNEAQ (reference sequence). The CDR3 has 15 amino acids. The ends lost 4 bases at V and 6 bases at J; junction bases unmatched: 6. CDR3 nucleotides: TGTGCCAGCAGCTGGGGACAGGGGGCGAGTAATGGCTACACCTTC. Translated: CASSWGQGASNGYTF. The entire variable domain, with the rest obtained from reference TRBV7-9 and TRBJ1-2, is as follows: DTGVSQNPRHKITKRGQNVTFRCDPISEHNRLYWYRQTLGQGPEFLTYFQNEAQLEKSRLLSDRFSAERPKGSFSTLEIQRTEQGDSAMYLCASSWGQGASNGYTFGSGTRLTVV.

The chain has TRBV6-6 and TRBJ2-1, with D unclear. Trimming removed 7 bases from V and 4 bases from J, with 17 bases in between. CDR1 is MNHNY and CDR2 is SVGAGI in the germline V gene (reference sequence). This CDR3 has 15 residues. CDR3 protein: CASTSSPTYYNEQFF. CDR3 coding DNA: TGTGCCAGCACCTCCTCCCCAACCTATTACAATGAGCAGTTCTTC.

This clonotype was counted only a few times. The rearrangement uses TRBV3-1 and TRBJ1-2; D perhaps matches TRBD1 (5 bases). Germline CDR1 LGHDT, CDR2 YNNKEL (reference sequence). The germline V and J ends were trimmed by 5 bases and 10 bases, with 17 bases remaining between them. CDR3 length: 13 residues. For the CDR3, the DNA is TGTGCCAGCAGCTCGAGGGGCGGTGATGACTACACCTTC. Its protein is CASSSRGGDDYTF.

The chain couples TRBV3-1 to TRBJ1-2; TRBD1 is a possible D gene (6 bases). Trimming cost V 1 base and J 6 bases, with 12 bases left between them. CDR3 length: 14 amino acids. Germline lookup yields CDR1 LGHDT and CDR2 YNNKEL (reference sequence). The chain's CDR3 is CASSQGQGRNGYTF. DNA for the CDR3: TGTGCCAGCAGCCAAGGGCAGGGGAGGAATGGCTACACCTTC.

A few counts support this clonotype. The V and J genes are TRBV7-9 and TRBJ2-5; the D call may be TRBD1 or TRBD2 (7 bases each). The germline V and J ends were trimmed by 3 bases and 1 base, with 15 bases remaining between them. CDR3 size: 16 residues. Germline CDR1 is SEHNR and CDR2 is FQNEAQ (reference sequence). CDR3 region: CASSFSGGGPQETQYF. The CDR3 DNA is TGTGCCAGCAGCTTCTCAGGGGGGGGCCCCCAAGAGACCCAGTACTTC.

This chain connects TRBV29-1 to TRBJ2-7; the D gene is possibly TRBD1 (6 bases). The CDR3 is 13 amino acids. V lost 5 bases, J lost 5 bases, and 16 bases lay in between. CDR1 is SQVTM, CDR2 ANQGSEA, per germline. CDR3 residues: CSVIQGIAHEQYF. In nucleotides, the CDR3 is TGCAGCGTTATACAGGGAATCGCCCACGAGCAGTACTTC.

V gene TRBV6-5 combines with J gene TRBJ1-2, with 12 bases identical to TRBD1. The length of the CDR3 is 16 residues. The ends lost 5 bases at V and 4 bases at J; junction bases unmatched: 8. Germline CDR1 and CDR2: MNHEY and SVGAGI. CDR3 sequence reads: CASSQGQGARGYGYTF. In DNA form, the CDR3 reads TGTGCCAGCAGTCAGGGACAGGGGGCGCGTGGCTATGGCTACACCTTC.